This passage covers 16 T cell receptor beta chains from one sample sequenced in a study of shared clonotypes between healthy human individuals. Data came from immunoSEQ multiplex PCR; TCRdb stores just in-frame clones and leaves some out. The sample lists 600,000 or so clones; 95% were seen once. Naive CD8 cells lacked CD45RO, underwent positive selection for CCR7 and left out terminally differentiated effector memory CD45RA+ cells. The specimen sequenced was naive CD8+ T cells sorted from blood. The source is a woman under 40 in good health.

This CDR3 is CASSLIAGAKIEQYF. CDR3 coding DNA: TGCGCCAGCAGCTTGATAGCGGGAGCTAAGATCGAGCAGTACTTC. The rearrangement links TRBV5-1 to TRBJ2-7; TRBD2 matches at 9 bases. This CDR3 contains 15 residues. Per germline, CDR1 SGHRS and CDR2 YFSETQ. V dropped 1 base and J dropped 6; count of bases not matched to a gene: 8.

This chain connects TRBV27 to TRBJ2-2, with TRBD1 matching over 8 bases. Germline trimming cut 6 bases from V and 3 bases from J; bases unmatched to any gene: 3. The germline V gene encodes CDR1 MNHEY and CDR2 SMNVEV (reference sequence). This CDR3 contains 14 residues. CDR3: CASRTGVDTGELFF. CDR3 sequence (DNA): TGTGCCAGCAGGACAGGGGTCGACACCGGGGAGCTGTTTTTT.

In its sample, this clone was seen once. This sequence joins TRBV4-1 and TRBJ2-1; D is ambiguous. This CDR3 spans 13 amino acids. V lost 0 bases, J lost 9 bases, and 9 bases lay in between. Germline V gives CDR1 MGHRA, CDR2 YSYEKL. The CDR3 loop reads CASSQDWVPEQFF. CDR3 sequence (DNA): TGCGCCAGCAGCCAAGATTGGGTCCCTGAGCAGTTCTTC.

The chain links TRBV11-3 to TRBJ2-1, with D perhaps matching TRBD2 (6 bases). CDR1 SGHNT and CDR2 YENEEA come from the germline V gene. V was cut by 3 bases and J by 0 bases, with 9 bases left in between. The CDR3 spans 15 residues. The CDR3, as DNA: TGTGCCAGCAGCTTTGAGCGGGCCTCCTACAATGAGCAGTTCTTC. It encodes CASSFERASYNEQFF.

The chain combines TRBV5-5 with TRBJ2-5; 8 bases are a match to TRBD1. This CDR3 has 12 residues. Germline assignment: CDR1 SGHKS and CDR2 YYEKEE (reference sequence). V shed 5 bases and J 4 bases; nucleotides not matched to a gene: 1. The CDR3 spells CASRGQGETQYF. The CDR3 coding sequence is TGTGCCAGCAGAGGACAGGGAGAGACCCAGTACTTC.

The genes are TRBV5-4 and TRBJ2-1, with TRBD2 matching over 10 bases. Unmatched junction bases numbered 8, after V lost 4 bases and J lost 7 bases. This CDR3 spans 15 amino acids. The germline V gene encodes CDR1 SGHNT and CDR2 YYREEE (reference sequence). The CDR3 DNA is TGTGCCAGCAGCGGCAGAGCGGGAGGGCCAAATGAGCAGTTCTTC. Amino acid sequence: CASSGRAGGPNEQFF.

The chain carries TRBV5-1 and TRBJ2-7; D unclear. CDR3 length: 15 amino acids. V lost 2 bases to trimming and J lost 0 bases, with 12 bases between them. Germline CDR1 reads SGHRS; CDR2 reads YFSETQ. The CDR3, as DNA: TGCGCCAGCAGCTTCGGTCTATCCCCCTCCTACGAGCAGTACTTC. This codes for CASSFGLSPSYEQYF.

The rearrangement uses TRBV7-7 and TRBJ2-1; tentative D call: TRBD2 (6 bases). This CDR3 is built from 13 residues. Per germline, CDR1 SSHAT and CDR2 FNYEAQ (reference sequence). Deletions cut 5 bases from V and 7 bases from J, with 12 bases between. The CDR3 DNA reads as TGTGCCAGCAGCGCGGGGTCGAGGAATGAGCAGTTCTTC. Translating it yields CASSAGSRNEQFF. The full variable domain, its missing parts supplied by reference TRBV7-7 and TRBJ2-1, is GAGVSQSPRYKVTKRGQDVTLRCDPISSHATLYWYQQALGQGPEFLTYFNYEAQPDKSGLPSDRFSAERPEGSISTLTIQRTEQRDSAMYRCASSAGSRNEQFFGPGTRLTVL.

This chain connects TRBV13 to TRBJ1-5; 8 nucleotides agree with TRBD1. V gave up 5 bases and J gave up 10 bases; unmatched junction bases: 10. The germline CDR1 and CDR2 sequences are PRHDT and FYEKMQ (reference sequence). The CDR3 has 14 residues. The CDR3 sequence is CASSQGTGGGPQHF. The CDR3 DNA is TGTGCCAGCAGCCAGGGGACAGGCGGGGGTCCCCAGCATTTT.

This sequence joins TRBV7-2 and TRBJ1-1; D is perhaps TRBD1 (5 bases). V shed 6 bases and J shed 1 base, with 18 bases lying between them. The CDR3 runs to 16 residues. Germline CDR1 reads SGHTA; CDR2 reads FQGNSA. The CDR3 nucleotides read TGTGCCAGCAGTCCGGTCCGGGGGTCCTGGAACACTGAAGCTTTCTTT. This sequence encodes CASSPVRGSWNTEAFF.

V gene TRBV6-6 combines with J gene TRBJ2-5; TRBD2 agrees at 10 bases. CDR1 and CDR2 from the germline V gene are MNHNY and SVGAGI (reference sequence). The CDR3 loop spans 15 amino acids. The V and J ends lost 6 bases and 4 bases, in that order; junction bases with no gene match: 8. In DNA, the CDR3 is TGTGCCAGCAGAGCGGGAGGGCCCTATACAGAGACCCAGTACTTC. Its translation: CASRAGGPYTETQYF.

The table lists this clone with a count of one. The chain has TRBV28 and TRBJ1-1, with TRBD1 as a possible D gene (5 bases). Germline V gives CDR1 MDHEN, CDR2 SYDVKM. This CDR3 has 15 amino acids. Trimming pared 3 bases from V and 1 base from J, leaving 12 bases between. The CDR3 DNA reads TGTGCCAGCAGTTTTAGGACATCCCCGAACACTGAAGCTTTCTTT. It specifies CASSFRTSPNTEAFF.

The chain combines TRBV5-5 with TRBJ2-3; D gene uncertain. Germline CDR1 is SGHKS and CDR2 is YYEKEE (reference sequence). The CDR3 is made up of 12 amino acids. Trimming pared 3 bases from V and 1 base from J, leaving 3 bases between. The CDR3 region has the DNA TGTGCCAGCAGCTGGGGCACAGATACGCAGTATTTT. Amino acids: CASSWGTDTQYF.

V is TRBV29-1 and J is TRBJ2-3; no clear D gene. V gave up 4 bases and J gave up 3 bases, with 11 bases separating them. Per germline, CDR1 SQVTM and CDR2 ANQGSEA. This CDR3 has 13 amino acids. For the CDR3, the DNA is TGCAGCGTTGTATGGGCGGTTACAGATACGCAGTATTTT. It encodes CSVVWAVTDTQYF.

The genes are TRBV28 and TRBJ1-5; D remains unclear. The germline V gene encodes CDR1 MDHEN and CDR2 SYDVKM. This CDR3 is built from 13 residues. The ends were cut back, 6 bases at V and 1 base at J, with 7 bases in the middle. CDR3 DNA sequence: TGTGCCAGCAGCTATACAAGCAATCAGCCCCAGCATTTT. It yields the protein CASSYTSNQPQHF.

This clone was detected once. The rearrangement links TRBV30 to TRBJ2-3; D gene unclear. The germline V and J ends were trimmed by 2 bases and 7 bases, with 10 bases remaining between them. Germline CDR1 reads GTSNPN; CDR2 reads SVGIG (reference sequence). The CDR3 loop spans 12 amino acids. This CDR3 reads CAWSPPVYTQYF. The CDR3 bases are TGTGCCTGGAGTCCCCCCGTTTATACGCAGTATTTT.